The rows below give T cell receptor beta chains drawn from one sample of a study of shared T cell receptors in the human thymus. Sequencing used immunoSEQ multiplex PCR; TCRdb keeps in-frame clones, though not all of them. The table lists some 660,000 clones, approximately 87% of them singletons. These data were likewise used in another study, on human thymus T cells.

The source material was thymocytes. All receptors come from a boy under two years old with a congenital heart defect. Each CDR3 is given without its conserved first and last residue. D genes are given only for firm matches.

ASSLRVSASTDTQY	TRBJ2-3	.	TRBV5-1
ASSAGWGDEQF	TRBJ2-1	.	TRBV11-3
ASSQFRVRTPSTDTQY	TRBJ2-3	.	TRBV27
ASSLCETYEQY	TRBJ2-7	.	TRBV5-1
ASSFDPREYNEQF	TRBJ2-1	TRBD2	TRBV11-2
ASTHSDRRRLGELF	TRBJ2-2	TRBD1	TRBV6-5
ASSPTSGRWNEQF	TRBJ2-1	TRBD2	TRBV7-2
ASSLGQKATNEKLF	TRBJ1-4	.	TRBV7-2
ATSRDGGAGTGVANYGYT	TRBJ1-2	TRBD1	TRBV15
SVRPLAVDTQY	TRBJ2-3	.	TRBV29-1
SVDGLVYEQF	TRBJ2-1	TRBD2	TRBV29-1
ASRGDRGLDGANVLT	TRBJ2-6	TRBD1	TRBV14
ASSQLPLAGEETQY	TRBJ2-5	TRBD2	TRBV7-7
ASSSTGFATEKLF	TRBJ1-4	.	TRBV7-8
ASSYRENSPLH	TRBJ1-6	.	TRBV27
ASSLSPTETSGGAEEQF	TRBJ2-1	TRBD2	TRBV7-2
ASSDRGQSEAF	TRBJ1-1	.	TRBV10-1
ASSQGTSGSSLYEQY	TRBJ2-7	TRBD2	TRBV14
ASSQDPSGHNEQF	TRBJ2-1	.	TRBV4-1
ASSLLRTDTQY	TRBJ2-3	.	TRBV4-3
ATSLTPGRPRESFLDTQY	TRBJ2-3	.	TRBV15
ATSRRATNEKLF	TRBJ1-4	.	TRBV15
ASSVRATGPDTQY	TRBJ2-3	.	TRBV2